This T cell receptor beta chain is from a study of identical twins. From the 5' RACE reads, TCRdb called clonotypes with MiXCR, one entry per CDR3 protein. The sample holds approximately 550,000 distinct CDR3 sequences, 20% to 25% seen once. Germline-derived CDR1 and CDR2 are LGHDT and YNNKEL (reference sequence). CDR3 length: 16 residues. The V end lost 7 bases, the J end lost 1 base, and 19 bases lay between the germline ends. The sample was also reused in another study, on yellow fever vaccine responses in identical twins.

The TCR sequence derives from a woman younger than 30 in good health. Sequencing was performed on CD4+ T cells sorted from blood. The chain has TRBV3-1 and TRBJ1-1; the D is unclear. The chain's CDR3 is CASISRYGSPNTEAFF. CDR3 coding DNA: TGTGCCAGCATCAGCAGGTATGGTTCCCCGAACACTGAAGCTTTCTTT.